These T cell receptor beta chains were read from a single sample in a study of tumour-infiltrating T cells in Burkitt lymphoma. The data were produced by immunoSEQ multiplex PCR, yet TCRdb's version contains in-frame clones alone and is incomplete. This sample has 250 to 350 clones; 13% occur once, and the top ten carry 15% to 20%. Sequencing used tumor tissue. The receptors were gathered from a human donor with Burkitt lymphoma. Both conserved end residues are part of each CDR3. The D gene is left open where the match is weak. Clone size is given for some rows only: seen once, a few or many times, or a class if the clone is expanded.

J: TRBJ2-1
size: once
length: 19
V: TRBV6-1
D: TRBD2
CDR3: CASSEGLAGGYYLYNEQFF
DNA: TGTGCCAGCAGTGAAGGCCTAGCGGGGGGGTACTATCTCTACAATGAGCAGTTCTTC

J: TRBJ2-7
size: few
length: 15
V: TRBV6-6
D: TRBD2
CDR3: CASSLTSGGAYEQYF
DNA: TGTGCCAGCAGTTTGACTAGCGGGGGGGCCTACGAGCAGTACTTC

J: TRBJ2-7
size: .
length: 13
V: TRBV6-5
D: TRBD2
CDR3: CASSRAGVRVWYF
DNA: TGTGCCAGCAGTCGGGCGGGGGTGCGCGTTTGGTACTTC

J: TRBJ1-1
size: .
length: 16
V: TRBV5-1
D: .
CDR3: CASSLTGFDFGTEAFF
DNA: TGCGCCAGCAGCTTGACAGGGTTTGATTTCGGCACTGAAGCTTTTTTT

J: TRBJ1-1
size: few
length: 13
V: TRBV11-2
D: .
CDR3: CASSLDGRTEAFF
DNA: TGTGCCAGCAGCTTAGATGGCCGCACTGAAGCTTTCTTT

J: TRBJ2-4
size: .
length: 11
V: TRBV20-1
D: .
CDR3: CSAPVLDIQYF
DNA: TGCAGTGCGCCGGTGTTGGACATTCAGTACTTC

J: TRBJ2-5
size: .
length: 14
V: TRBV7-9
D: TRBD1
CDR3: CASSQDRGYETQYF
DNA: TGTGCCAGCAGCCAGGACAGGGGGTACGAGACCCAGTACTTC

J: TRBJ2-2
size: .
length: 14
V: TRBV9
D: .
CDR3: CASSVGTAAGELFF
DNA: TGTGCCAGCAGCGTAGGTACGGCAGCCGGGGAGCTGTTTTTT

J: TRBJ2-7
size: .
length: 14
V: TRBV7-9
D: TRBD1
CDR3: CASSLTGVNYEQYF
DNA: TGTGCCAGCAGCCTGACAGGGGTAAACTACGAGCAGTACTTC

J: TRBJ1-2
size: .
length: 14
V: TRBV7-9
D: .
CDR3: CASSSGRGDYGYTF
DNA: TGTGCCAGCAGCTCCGGCAGGGGAGACTATGGCTACACCTTC

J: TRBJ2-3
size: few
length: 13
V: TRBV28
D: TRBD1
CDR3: CASRRQGADTQYF
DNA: TGTGCCAGCAGAAGACAGGGCGCAGATACGCAGTATTTT

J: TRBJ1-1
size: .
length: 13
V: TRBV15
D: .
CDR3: CATSRDRLGKAFF
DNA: TGTGCCACCAGCAGAGATAGGCTGGGGAAAGCTTTCTTT

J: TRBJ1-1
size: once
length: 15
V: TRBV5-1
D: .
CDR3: CASSLFADSNTEAFF
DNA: TGCGCCAGCAGCTTGTTTGCGGACTCCAACACTGAAGCTTTCTTT

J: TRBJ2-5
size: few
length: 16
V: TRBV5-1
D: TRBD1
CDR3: CASSLAAGTGQETQYF
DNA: TGCGCCAGCAGCTTGGCCGCAGGGACAGGGCAAGAGACCCAGTACTTC

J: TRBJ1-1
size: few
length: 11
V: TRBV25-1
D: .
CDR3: CASSVGLEAFF
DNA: TGTGCCAGCAGTGTGGGCCTAGAAGCTTTCTTT

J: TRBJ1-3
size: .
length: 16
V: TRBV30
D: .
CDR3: CAWNRPGLTSGNTIYF
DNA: TGTGCCTGGAACCGCCCCGGACTGACTTCTGGAAACACCATATATTTT

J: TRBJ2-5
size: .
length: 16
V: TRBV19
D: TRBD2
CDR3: CASSVLAGGHQETQYF
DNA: TGTGCCAGTAGCGTACTAGCGGGGGGCCACCAAGAGACCCAGTACTTC

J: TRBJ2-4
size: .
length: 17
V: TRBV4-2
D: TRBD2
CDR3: CASSQDLGGGAQNIQYF
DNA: TGTGCCAGCAGCCAAGATCTTGGCGGGGGGGCCCAAAACATTCAGTACTTC

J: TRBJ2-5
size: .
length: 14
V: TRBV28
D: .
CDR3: CASSLLGYQKTQYF
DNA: TGTGCCAGCAGTTTATTAGGATACCAAAAGACCCAGTACTTC

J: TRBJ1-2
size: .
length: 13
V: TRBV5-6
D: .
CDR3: CASTQDWGNGYTF
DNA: TGTGCCAGCACCCAGGATTGGGGAAATGGCTACACCTTC

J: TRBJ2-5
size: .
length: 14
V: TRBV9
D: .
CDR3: CASSDSGDQETQYF
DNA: TGTGCCAGCAGCGATTCGGGGGACCAAGAGACCCAGTACTTC

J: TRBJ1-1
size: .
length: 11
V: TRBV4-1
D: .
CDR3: CASSQDTEAFF
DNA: TGCGCCAGCAGCCAGGACACTGAAGCTTTCTTT

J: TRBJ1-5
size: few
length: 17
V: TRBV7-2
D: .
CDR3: CATRGGTHGGSNQPQHF
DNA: TGTGCCACTAGAGGCGGGACACATGGTGGGAGCAATCAGCCCCAGCATTTT

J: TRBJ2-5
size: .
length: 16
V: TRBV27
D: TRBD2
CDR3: CASRALRTSGIETQYF
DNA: TGTGCCAGCAGAGCGTTACGGACTAGCGGGATAGAGACCCAGTACTTC

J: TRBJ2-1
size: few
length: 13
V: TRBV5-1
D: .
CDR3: CASSFGPYNEQFF
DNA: TGCGCCAGCAGCTTCGGCCCCTACAATGAGCAGTTCTTC

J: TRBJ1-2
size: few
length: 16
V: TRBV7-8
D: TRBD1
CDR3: CASSLEGTGFGYGYTF
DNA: TGTGCCAGCAGCTTAGAGGGGACAGGGTTTGGTTATGGCTACACCTTC

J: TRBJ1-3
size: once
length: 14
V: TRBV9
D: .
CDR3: CASSPTSSGNTRYF
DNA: TGTGCCAGCAGCCCCACTTCCTCTGGAAACACCAGATATTTT

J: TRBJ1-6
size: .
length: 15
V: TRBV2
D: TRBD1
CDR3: CASSDRTGNYSPLHF
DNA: TGTGCCAGCAGTGACCGGACAGGGAATTACTCACCCCTCCACTTT

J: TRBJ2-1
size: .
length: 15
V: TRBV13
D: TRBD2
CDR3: CASSLAGDDYNEQFF
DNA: TGTGCCAGCAGTCTTGCGGGGGACGACTACAATGAGCAGTTCTTC

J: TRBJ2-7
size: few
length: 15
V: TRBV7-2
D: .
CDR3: CASSLTQGKSNEQYF
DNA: TGTGCCAGCAGCCTTACGCAAGGGAAATCTAACGAGCAGTACTTC

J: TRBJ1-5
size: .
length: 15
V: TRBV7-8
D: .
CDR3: CASSLTTGSNQPQHF
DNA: TGTGCCAGCAGCTTAACTACAGGGAGCAATCAGCCCCAGCATTTT

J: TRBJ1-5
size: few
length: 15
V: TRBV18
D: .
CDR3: CASSPLRTDSQPQHF
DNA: TGTGCCAGCTCACCACTACGGACAGATAGTCAGCCCCAGCATTTT

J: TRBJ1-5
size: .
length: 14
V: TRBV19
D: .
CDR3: CASTKDSTYQPQHF
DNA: TGTGCCAGTACAAAAGACAGTACTTATCAGCCCCAGCATTTT

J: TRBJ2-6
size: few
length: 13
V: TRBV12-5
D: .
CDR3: CASANSGANVLTF
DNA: TGTGCTAGTGCAAACTCTGGGGCCAACGTCCTGACTTTC

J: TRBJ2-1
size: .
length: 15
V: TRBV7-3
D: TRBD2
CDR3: CASSTPSGGFSEQFF
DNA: TGTGCCAGCAGCACACCTAGCGGGGGGTTCAGTGAGCAGTTCTTC